Listed below are T cell receptor beta chains from one sample, sequenced in a study of T cells in Graves' hyperthyroidism and ophthalmopathy. A single record per CDR3 protein comes from TCRdb applying MiXCR to the multiplex PCR reads. Of 560,000 or so distinct CDR3 sequences listed, just under 20% are singletons. Sequencing was done on a sample of blood. The origin of the receptors is a man aged 40-50 years with Graves' ophthalmopathy. Each CDR3 is given with its conserved first and last residue.

>TRBV10-3|TRBJ1-4
CAISLKGEKLFF
>TRBV18|TRBJ1-1
CASSLNQGNTEAFF
>TRBV30|TRBJ2-5
CAAQGTQETQYF
>TRBV3-1|TRBJ2-1
CASSQTSGVTYNEQFF
>TRBV27|TRBJ2-1
CASSLSGLQQFF
>TRBV14|TRBJ2-1
CASSQVSGTEQFF
>TRBV3-1|TRBJ1-4
CASSPGNRHEKLFF
>TRBV6-1|TRBJ1-1
CASSPLGVPVTEAFF
>TRBV4-1|TRBJ2-5
CASSQDQTSGGPVTQYF
>TRBV9|TRBJ2-7
CASSEGQGPSYEQYF
>TRBV10-3|TRBJ2-1
CAISGSSGSGYNEQFF
>TRBV10-3|TRBJ2-1
CAIAGLDFGNEQFF
>TRBV30|TRBJ1-1
CAWSRQLNTEAFF
>TRBV6-2/TRBV6-3|TRBJ2-3
CASTTGGPTDTQYF
>TRBV27|TRBJ2-3
CASSLSTGIVADTQYF
>TRBV28|TRBJ1-6
CASSFRQGTDSPLHF
>TRBV7-2|TRBJ1-5
CASSLGTGKQPQHF
>TRBV6-2/TRBV6-3|TRBJ2-7
CASSYPASQYEQYF
>TRBV10-3|TRBJ2-3
CAISVSQGDTQYF
>TRBV28|TRBJ2-3
CASSYPSPGTDTQYF
>TRBV25-1|TRBJ2-1
CASRAGGQNNEQFF
>TRBV5-1|TRBJ2-1
CASKTSATLNNEQFF
>TRBV30|TRBJ2-1
CAWKDFNEQFF
>TRBV28|TRBJ1-4
CASSVGGREKLFF
>TRBV6-6|TRBJ2-5
CASSYSIPGLAVETQYF
>TRBV20-1|TRBJ2-3
CSATVSGMSRETQYF
>TRBV6-2/TRBV6-3|TRBJ2-7
CASTPTYGGSYEQYF
>TRBV28|TRBJ2-3
CASSLTLRSYTQYF
>TRBV10-1|TRBJ2-7
CASSEPRTGSEQYF
>TRBV19|TRBJ2-6
CASSTTSGRTGSGANVLTF
>TRBV3-1|TRBJ1-1
CASSPGTGGMNTEAFF
>TRBV6-1|TRBJ2-5
CASSEEGLRGETQYF
>TRBV28|TRBJ2-7
CASSLRGLTYEQYF
>TRBV7-2|TRBJ2-2
CASSITGTTITGELFF
>TRBV11-2|TRBJ2-1
CASGYPPTGTSGDANEQFF
>TRBV12-3/TRBV12-4|TRBJ2-1
CASSLVGGTGTEFF